A single sample gave rise to the 11 T cell receptor beta chains below, sequenced in a study of long-term antiretroviral therapy in people with HIV. Version v3.0 of the immunoSEQ assay was performed at survey level. Clones were sequenced by immunoSEQ multiplex PCR, and TCRdb holds only the in-frame ones, with some missing. The sample consists of approximately 28,000 clones, 82% of them appearing once. Source: unsorted PBMCs, taken 0.8 years before starting antiretroviral therapy. The receptors originated from a man aged 18 to 30 with HIV.

The rearrangement joins TRBV5-1 to TRBJ2-7; D is unresolved. The V end was cut by 4 bases, the J end by 2 bases, with 10 bases between. This CDR3 region has 13 residues. Per germline, CDR1 SGHRS and CDR2 YFSETQ. Here the CDR3 DNA reads TGCGCCAGCAGCAAGACGGAACCCTACGAGCAGTACTTC. Amino acids: CASSKTEPYEQYF. Based on the CDR3 plus reference TRBV5-1 and TRBJ2-7, the full variable domain is KAGVTQTPRYLIKTRGQQVTLSCSPISGHRSVSWYQQTPGQGLQFLFEYFSETQRNKGNFPGRFSGRQFSNSRSEMNVSTLELGDSALYLCASSKTEPYEQYFGPGTRLTVT.

Only one count was recorded for this clone. This chain connects TRBV13 to TRBJ2-6; either TRBD1 or TRBD2 may supply D (5 bases each). This CDR3 is 15 amino acids long. Trimming stripped 0 bases from V and 4 bases from J, with 7 bases between. Germline V gives CDR1 PRHDT, CDR2 FYEKMQ (reference sequence). The CDR3 protein is CASSLGGTGANVLTF. Here the CDR3 DNA reads TGTGCCAGCAGCTTAGGAGGGACCGGGGCCAACGTCCTGACTTTC. The whole variable domain, filled in from reference TRBV13 and TRBJ2-6, reads AAGVIQSPRHLIKEKRETATLKCYPIPRHDTVYWYQQGPGQDPQFLISFYEKMQSDKGSIPDRFSAQQFSDYHSELNMSSLELGDSALYFCASSLGGTGANVLTFGAGSRLTVL.

The chain employs TRBV28 and TRBJ2-3; possibly TRBD1 for D (6 bases). Germline V gene data show CDR1 as MDHEN and CDR2 as SYDVKM. Trimming took off 3 bases at V and 4 bases at J, with 20 bases between the two ends. The CDR3 length is 17 residues. The CDR3 reads CASSFPVGRKGADTQYF. The DNA for the CDR3 is TGTGCCAGCAGTTTTCCAGTAGGACGAAAGGGGGCAGATACGCAGTATTTT. Supplemented by reference TRBV28 and TRBJ2-3, the full variable domain reads DVKVTQSSRYLVKRTGEKVFLECVQDMDHENMFWYRQDPGLGLRLIYFSYDVKMKEKGDIPEGYSVSREKKERFSLILESASTNQTSMYLCASSFPVGRKGADTQYFGPGTRLTVL.

The rearrangement links TRBV27 to TRBJ2-3, with 10 bases that match TRBD2. The junction had 5 bases not matched to a gene; V was cut back by 2 bases and J by 0 bases. The CDR3 is made up of 17 amino acids. Germline CDR1 reads MNHEY; CDR2 reads SMNVEV (reference sequence). The CDR3 loop is CASSLMGLATSTDTQYF. The DNA of the CDR3 is TGTGCCAGCAGTTTAATGGGACTAGCGACTAGCACAGATACGCAGTATTTT.

Details on this clone: At one end the junction does not follow the germline gene, possibly because of a read error. The V gene is TRBV7-2, the J gene TRBJ2-3; D is perhaps TRBD2 (6 bases). This CDR3 spans 15 amino acids. Germline V gene data show CDR1 as SGHTA and CDR2 as FQGNSA. Here the CDR3 DNA reads TGTGCCAGCAGGTTAGAAGCAGGGAGGTCAGATACGCAGTATTTT. It is translated as CASRLEAGRSDTQYF. The full variable domain, in which reference TRBV7-2 and TRBJ2-3 provide the parts outside the CDR3, is GAGVSQSPSNKVTEKGKDVELRCDPISGHTALYWYRQSLGQGLEFLIYFQGNSAPDKSGLPSDRFSAERTGGSVSTLTIQRTQQEDSAVYLCASRLEAGRSDTQYFGPGTRLTVL.

The chain is built from TRBV10-3 and TRBJ2-3; either TRBD1 or TRBD2 may fit D (5 bases each). Germline assignment: CDR1 ENHRY and CDR2 SYGVKD. CDR3 size: 13 residues. V was cut by 7 bases and J by 4 bases, with 12 bases left in between. In DNA form, the CDR3 reads TGTGCCATCAAATCATTGGGACCAGATACGCAGTATTTT. This sequence encodes CAIKSLGPDTQYF.

The chain recombines TRBV4-1 with TRBJ1-2; D is uncertain. This CDR3 comprises 14 residues. Trimming took 1 base from V and 1 from J, leaving 7 bases between them. Germline values: CDR1 MGHRA, CDR2 YSYEKL. CDR3 in DNA: TGCGCCAGCAGCCAAGGCGGGAGTAACTATGGCTACACCTTC. It specifies CASSQGGSNYGYTF.

The chain has TRBV2 and TRBJ2-7, with D maybe TRBD1 (5 bases). Germline V gene lookup returns CDR1 SNHLY and CDR2 FYNNEI. The CDR3 has 13 amino acids. Trimming pared 4 bases from V and 3 bases from J, leaving 10 bases between. The CDR3 is CASSVRVLYEQYF. CDR3 in DNA: TGTGCCAGCAGTGTCAGGGTCCTCTACGAGCAGTACTTC.

The chain carries TRBV9 and TRBJ2-7; the D gene is possibly TRBD1 (5 bases). CDR1 is SGDLS, CDR2 YYNGEE, per germline. V dropped 0 bases and J dropped 4 bases, with 17 bases sitting between them. This CDR3 is built from 16 residues. DNA for the CDR3: TGTGCCAGCAGCGTAGGGATTGGGCCAGGGCCATACGAGCAGTACTTC. It translates to CASSVGIGPGPYEQYF.

V usage is TRBV27 and J usage is TRBJ2-7; D not resolved. V lost 5 bases and J lost 2, with 13 bases in between. Germline loops: CDR1 MNHEY, CDR2 SMNVEV (reference sequence). This CDR3 comprises 14 residues. DNA for the CDR3: TGTGCCAGCAGTCCTCTGACGGAGACCTACGAGCAGTACTTC. Encoded protein: CASSPLTETYEQYF.

The chain couples TRBV27 to TRBJ2-2; no clear D. V lost 3 bases, J lost 2 bases, and 7 bases lay in between. Germline V lookup: CDR1 MNHEY, CDR2 SMNVEV (reference sequence). CDR3 length equals 14 residues. DNA of the CDR3: TGTGCCAGCAGTTTTTGGGGAAACACCGGGGAGCTGTTTTTT. Protein sequence: CASSFWGNTGELFF.